A single sample gave rise to the 23 T cell receptor beta chains below, sequenced in a study of T cells in Graves' hyperthyroidism and ophthalmopathy. RNA transcripts provided the source from which TCR beta CDR3 regions were amplified. TCR CDR3 underwent first-round RT-PCR with the HTBI primer set. MiXCR, applied by TCRdb to the multiplex PCR reads, yields one record per CDR3 protein. The table lists around 500,000 distinct CDR3 sequences, 11% to 15% of them singletons. The sample comprised blood. These receptors all come from a woman in her thirties or forties with Graves' hyperthyroidism.

This clonotype came up many times. The chain employs TRBV29-1 and TRBJ2-7, with D unresolved. Trimming shortened V by 5 bases and J by 0 bases, and 14 bases separated the two germline ends. Germline assignment: CDR1 SQVTM and CDR2 ANQGSEA. The CDR3 totals 14 residues. The CDR3 DNA follows: TGCAGCGTTAGACCGGCCAGCGCCTCCTACGAGCAGTACTTC. This translates into CSVRPASASYEQYF.

At least ten counts were recorded for this clonotype. The V call is TRBV27, the J call TRBJ2-7; 9 nucleotides match TRBD1. CDR3 length: 16 amino acids. V shed 3 bases, J shed 2 bases, and the junction held 8 bases outside the gene matches. The germline V gene has CDR1 MNHEY and CDR2 SMNVEV (reference sequence). The CDR3 protein is CASSFDGQGPTYEQYF. CDR3 nucleotides: TGTGCCAGCAGTTTTGACGGACAGGGGCCGACCTACGAGCAGTACTTC.

The chain employs TRBV20-1 and TRBJ1-2; D perhaps matches TRBD1 (6 bases). CDR3 length: 10 amino acids. Trimming stripped 5 bases from V and 8 bases from J, with 9 bases between. Germline V gene sequence: CDR1 DFQATT, CDR2 SNEGSKA (reference sequence). CDR3 protein: CSAQGTGYTF. The CDR3 coding sequence is TGCAGTGCTCAGGGGACAGGCTACACCTTC.

This clonotype has a count of ten or more. This chain joins TRBV14 and TRBJ2-1, with D perhaps TRBD2 (5 bases). This CDR3 is built from 17 residues. CDR1 is SGHDN and CDR2 is FVKESK in the germline V gene. Trimming removed 0 bases from V and 3 bases from J, with 15 bases in between. CDR3 DNA sequence: TGTGCCAGCAGCCAAGATAATTGGCTAGCAGTCTACAATGAGCAGTTCTTC. Protein sequence: CASSQDNWLAVYNEQFF.

The chain has TRBV5-1 and TRBJ2-7; 13 nucleotides align to TRBD2. Germline CDR1 is SGHRS and CDR2 is YFSETQ. This CDR3 region has 15 residues. V shed 3 bases and J 5 bases; nucleotides not matched to a gene: 5. The CDR3 DNA is TGCGCCAGCAGCTACGGACTAGCGGGAGTAAACGAGCAGTACTTC. Protein: CASSYGLAGVNEQYF.

This clonotype appeared many times. The DNA for the CDR3 is TGTGCCAGCAGCCAAGGATATGGCGGGGAGCTGTTTTTT. Amino acids: CASSQGYGGELFF. The chain is built from TRBV3-1 and TRBJ2-2; D unresolved. The CDR3 spans 13 residues. Germline V gives CDR1 LGHDT, CDR2 YNNKEL (reference sequence). Trimming took 1 base from V and 7 from J, leaving 7 bases between them.

This chain connects TRBV4-1 to TRBJ1-5, with 8 nucleotides matching TRBD1. Per germline, CDR1 MGHRA and CDR2 YSYEKL. The CDR3 covers 15 residues. The V gene end was trimmed by 2 bases and the J gene end by 8 bases; junction bases not matched to a gene: 8. The CDR3 nucleotides are TGCGCCAGCAGCCAAAATGTGGGACAGGAAGAGCCCCAGCATTTT. As protein: CASSQNVGQEEPQHF.

This clonotype was seen at least ten times. This chain uses TRBV30 with TRBJ2-2, with TRBD1 matching 9 bases. This CDR3 comprises 16 residues. The V segment lost 3 bases and the J segment 6 bases; nucleotides outside the gene matches: 11. The V gene's germline CDR1 is GTSNPN and CDR2 SVGIG (reference sequence). This chain's CDR3 is CAWSDPDRGWSGELFF. CDR3 DNA: TGTGCCTGGAGCGACCCGGACAGGGGTTGGTCCGGGGAGCTGTTTTTT. Based on the CDR3 plus reference TRBV30 and TRBJ2-2, the full variable domain is SQTIHQWPATLVQPVGSPLSLECTVEGTSNPNLYWYRQAAGRGLQLLFYSVGIGQISSEVPQNLSASRPQDRQFILSSKKLLLSDSGFYLCAWSDPDRGWSGELFFGEGSRLTVL.

This chain uses TRBV28 with TRBJ1-2, with 7 nucleotides matching TRBD1. Trimming cost V 8 bases and J 2 bases; bases outside gene matches: 8. The CDR3 has 14 residues. Germline-derived CDR1 and CDR2 are MDHEN and SYDVKM. The CDR3 DNA reads as TGTGCCAGCCTAACTGGGACAGTCAACTATGGCTACACCTTC. Translating gives CASLTGTVNYGYTF.

Many counts were recorded for this clonotype. V gene TRBV7-2 combines with J gene TRBJ2-7, with D possibly being TRBD1 or TRBD2 (5 bases each). Germline loops: CDR1 SGHTA, CDR2 FQGNSA. The CDR3 sequence is 15 residues long. V lost 3 bases and J 2 bases, leaving 14 bases between the germline ends. CDR3 amino acids: CASSLVFGAAYEQYF. Here the CDR3 DNA reads TGTGCCAGCAGCTTGGTATTCGGGGCAGCCTACGAGCAGTACTTC.

In this sample, this clonotype turned up once. The J gene is TRBJ1-5, the V gene TRBV12-3 or TRBV12-4; no clear D. Trimming cost V 5 bases and J 9 bases, with 11 bases left between them. The CDR3 totals 12 residues. The CDR3 protein is CASSGRLGPQHF. The CDR3, as DNA: TGTGCCAGCAGTGGCAGACTTGGGCCCCAGCATTTT.

The chain links TRBV10-3 to TRBJ1-6; D may be TRBD1 (6 bases). CDR3 length: 13 residues. The germline gives CDR1 ENHRY, CDR2 SYGVKD. Trimming pared 10 bases from V and 10 bases from J, leaving 17 bases between. CDR3 DNA sequence: TGTGCCACCCGAGCAGGGGAACAGTCACCCCTCCACTTT. Translated: CATRAGEQSPLHF.

This clonotype was picked up a small number of times. The chain carries TRBV27 and TRBJ2-5; TRBD2 agrees at 9 bases. From germline, CDR1 is MNHEY and CDR2 SMNVEV (reference sequence). J gave up 5 bases and V 0 bases, and 4 bases lay outside the gene matches. This CDR3 has 15 amino acids. CDR3 sequence reads: CASSLSAGGYETQYF. CDR3 in DNA: TGTGCCAGCAGTTTATCTGCGGGAGGGTACGAGACCCAGTACTTC.

This clonotype was counted between two and nine times. The chain uses TRBV25-1 and TRBJ2-3; either TRBD1 or TRBD2 may supply D (5 bases each). V lost 4 bases and J lost 4, with 18 bases in between. This CDR3 contains 16 residues. Germline V gives CDR1 MGHDK, CDR2 SYGVNS. CDR3 sequence: CASSVLQGGSADTQYF. CDR3 sequence (DNA): TGTGCCAGCAGTGTCCTCCAGGGTGGGAGCGCAGATACGCAGTATTTT.

This clonotype was picked up a small number of times. The chain uses TRBV9 and TRBJ2-2, with D maybe TRBD1 (6 bases). The V gene lost 1 base and the J gene lost 0 bases, with 16 bases spanning the gap. In germline, CDR1 is SGDLS, CDR2 YYNGEE. The CDR3 sequence is 18 residues long. The CDR3 loop is CASSVNPLDSSNTGELFF. The CDR3 bases are TGTGCCAGCAGCGTAAACCCGCTGGACAGCTCGAACACCGGGGAGCTGTTTTTT.

This clonotype has ten or more counts. The chain is built from TRBV28 and TRBJ1-1, with TRBD1 as a possible D gene (6 bases). With 5 bases removed from V and 5 bases from J, the gap between germline ends came to 18 bases. CDR3 length: 15 residues. Germline V gene lookup returns CDR1 MDHEN and CDR2 SYDVKM. CDR3 in DNA: TGTGCCAGCAGTGCGCACAGGGAGAAGGAAACTGAAGCTTTCTTT. Translated: CASSAHREKETEAFF. Full variable domain (missing parts from reference TRBV28 and TRBJ1-1): DVKVTQSSRYLVKRTGEKVFLECVQDMDHENMFWYRQDPGLGLRLIYFSYDVKMKEKGDIPEGYSVSREKKERFSLILESASTNQTSMYLCASSAHREKETEAFFGQGTRLTVV.

This clonotype showed up many times. The chain uses TRBV20-1 and TRBJ2-7; a possible D gene is TRBD1 (6 bases). With 2 bases removed from V and 6 bases from J, the gap between germline ends came to 14 bases. CDR1 is DFQATT, CDR2 SNEGSKA, per germline (reference sequence). This CDR3 comprises 13 residues. CDR3 DNA: TGCAGTGCTAGAATTACAGGGATGCGCGAGCAGTACTTC. Residues: CSARITGMREQYF.

This clonotype was observed at least ten times. V usage is TRBV18 and J usage is TRBJ1-1, with 8 bases fitting TRBD1. The CDR3 length is 15 residues. Germline CDR1 is KGHSH and CDR2 is LQKENI. The trim removed 1 base at V and 3 bases at J, leaving 4 bases unmatched. Here the CDR3 DNA reads TGTGCCAGCTCACCACGCTCAGGGGGCGACACTGAAGCTTTCTTT. Amino acid sequence: CASSPRSGGDTEAFF.

This clonotype has ten or more counts. The CDR3 here is CASSPLAGGFYNEQFF. The CDR3 DNA reads TGTGCCAGCAGCCCCCTAGCGGGAGGTTTCTACAATGAGCAGTTCTTC. This rearrangement joins TRBV28 to TRBJ2-1; 11 nucleotides line up with TRBD2. The CDR3 covers 16 residues. After removal of 6 bases from V and 3 bases from J, the junction contained 7 bases not matched to a gene. Looked up from germline, CDR1 is MDHEN and CDR2 is SYDVKM.

This clonotype appeared many times. The chain is built from TRBV11-2 and TRBJ2-7; tentatively, D is TRBD1 (5 bases). The CDR3 contains 15 residues. Trimming shortened V by 3 bases and J by 7 bases, and 19 bases separated the two germline ends. Germline V gene sequence: CDR1 SGHAT, CDR2 FQNNGV. The CDR3: CASSLEAGAQGEQYF. The DNA for the CDR3 is TGTGCCAGCAGCTTGGAAGCTGGGGCGCAAGGGGAGCAGTACTTC.

The table lists this clonotype with many counts. The chain recombines TRBV20-1 with TRBJ1-1; 7 positions agree with TRBD1. CDR3 size: 16 residues. Trimming removed 5 bases from V and 4 bases from J; junction bases left unmatched: 16. The V gene's germline CDR1 is DFQATT and CDR2 SNEGSKA (reference sequence). CDR3 in amino acids: CSARPGGPRISTEAFF. The DNA of the CDR3 is TGCAGTGCTCGACCAGGGGGACCAAGAATTAGCACTGAAGCTTTCTTT.

A remark on this clonotype: The germline gene is not matched at one end of the junction; a read error may be the cause. The chain combines TRBV10-3 with TRBJ2-7; D gene uncertain. The germline V gene encodes CDR1 ENHRY and CDR2 SYGVKD. There are 14 residues in the CDR3. The CDR3 loop is CATSEPRARYEQYF. The CDR3 coding sequence is TGTGCCACCAGTGAACCTAGAGCCCGCTACGAGCAATACTTC.

This clonotype was observed many times. This sequence joins TRBV28 and TRBJ2-7; D tentatively reads TRBD1 or TRBD2 (5 bases each). The CDR3 length is 15 residues. V was shortened by 8 bases and J by 0 bases, with 17 bases between the two germline ends. The germline V gene encodes CDR1 MDHEN and CDR2 SYDVKM. CDR3: CASRGEVRRSYEQYF. DNA for the CDR3: TGTGCCAGCCGGGGCGAGGTCCGCCGCTCCTACGAGCAGTACTTC.